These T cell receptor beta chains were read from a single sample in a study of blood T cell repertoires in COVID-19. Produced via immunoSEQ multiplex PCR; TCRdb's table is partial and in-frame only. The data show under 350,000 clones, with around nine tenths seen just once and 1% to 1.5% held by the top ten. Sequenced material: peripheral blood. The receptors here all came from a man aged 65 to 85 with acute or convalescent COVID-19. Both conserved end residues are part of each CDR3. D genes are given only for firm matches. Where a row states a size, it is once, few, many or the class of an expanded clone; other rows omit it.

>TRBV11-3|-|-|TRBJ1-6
TGTGCCAGCAGCCGACAGTATAATTCACCCCTCCACTTT
CASSRQYNSPLHF
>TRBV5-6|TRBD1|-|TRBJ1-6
TGTGCCAGCAGCCTGACAGGGTATAATTCACCCCTCCACTTT
CASSLTGYNSPLHF
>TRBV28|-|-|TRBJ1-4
TGTGCCACCCTCTCCGCAACTAATGAAAAACTGTTTTTT
CATLSATNEKLFF
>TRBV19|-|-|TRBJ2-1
TGTGCCAGTACCCAGACAGTCTCCTCCTACAATGAGCAGTTCTTC
CASTQTVSSYNEQFF
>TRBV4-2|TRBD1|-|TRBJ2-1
TGTGCCAGCAGCCACGGACAGGGGGACAATGAGCAGTTCTTC
CASSHGQGDNEQFF
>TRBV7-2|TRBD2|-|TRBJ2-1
TGTGCCAGCAGCTTATTAGCGGGGGGCTCCTACAATGAGCAGTTCTTC
CASSLLAGGSYNEQFF
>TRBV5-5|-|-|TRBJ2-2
TGTGCCAGCAGCTTGCAGATCTTGAACACCGGGGAGCTGTTTTTT
CASSLQILNTGELFF
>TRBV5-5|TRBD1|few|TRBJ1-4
TGTGCCAGCAGCTTGTTGGGACAGGGGGCGTATAATGAAAAACTGTTTTTT
CASSLLGQGAYNEKLFF
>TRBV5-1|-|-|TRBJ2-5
TGCGCCAGCAGCTTTCCTTCGGGACACTCATCGCGGGAGACCCAGTACTTC
CASSFPSGHSSRETQYF
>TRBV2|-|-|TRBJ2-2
TGTGCCAGCAGTGTTGAGGGCACAACGAACACCGGGGAGCTGTTTTTT
CASSVEGTTNTGELFF
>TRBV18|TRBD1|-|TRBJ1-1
TGTGCCAGCTCTCTCACAGGGGCCCCAGAGACTGAAGCTTTCTTT
CASSLTGAPETEAFF
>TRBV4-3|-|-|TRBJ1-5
TGCGCCAGCAGCCAAGAGCGTACAGGTAGAGCTCAGCCCCAGCATTTT
CASSQERTGRAQPQHF
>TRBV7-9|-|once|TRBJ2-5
TGTGCCAGCAGCTTACTTCAGATCCAAGAGACCCAGTACTTC
CASSLLQIQETQYF
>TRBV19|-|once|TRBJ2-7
TGTGCCAGTAGTATTCGGGAGTTTCCCTACGAGCAGTACTTC
CASSIREFPYEQYF
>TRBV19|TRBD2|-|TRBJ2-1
TGTGCCAGTAAGGGTGCGGGGGGCATCAACAATGAGCAGTTCTTC
CASKGAGGINNEQFF
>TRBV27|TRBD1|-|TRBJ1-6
TGTGCCAGCAGCCTCGACAGGGGTGGCTCACCCCTCCACTTT
CASSLDRGGSPLHF
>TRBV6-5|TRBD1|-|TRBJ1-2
TGTGCCAGCAAGGGGGACAGCTCCTCCGGCTACACCTTC
CASKGDSSSGYTF